The present T cell receptor beta chain was sequenced within a study of neurological immune-mediated disorders. Trimming removed 8 bases at V and 2 bases at J, with 12 bases between. Germline V gene sequence: CDR1 GTSNPN, CDR2 SVGIG (reference sequence). The CDR3 is 12 amino acids. As to this clonotype: Its antigen is still unknown.

TCRdb called the 5' RACE reads again in MiXCR, with one record for every CDR3 protein. The table records 65,000 to 75,000 distinct CDR3 sequences, roughly 4.9% of them present only once. Study findings and constraints: None of the CDR3 amino acid sequences of expanded clones recurred across subjects, suggesting private repertoires in all groups. There was no clinical or MRI feature that showed an association with the multiple sclerosis repertoire cluster.

V is TRBV30 and J is TRBJ1-1; D is unclear. This clonotype was obtained from a human donor with multiple sclerosis. The donor label of this sample is uncertain. Sequencing input: PBMCs. CDR3 in DNA: TGTGCCGCTGATATAGGCAACACTGAAGCTTTCTTT. Protein: CAADIGNTEAFF.